This TCR beta chain was profiled in a study of T-cell reconstitution after alpha-beta-depleted transplantation in children. This clonotype was observed many times. Germline V gene sequence: CDR1 SGHTA, CDR2 FQGTGA. This CDR3 is built from 13 residues. V lost 0 bases and J 9 bases, leaving 9 bases between the germline ends. As it was prepared, the TCRbeta library received unique molecular identifiers. TCRdb re-called the PCR reads through MiXCR, storing one row per CDR3 protein. The sample has roughly 610,000 distinct CDR3 sequences, roughly 10% seen once. The receptor comes from a human donor who donated a stem cell graft to a child with acute myeloid leukemia. This specimen consisted of PBMCs from the stem cell graft donor, obtained from the stem cell graft. V and J are TRBV7-3 and TRBJ2-1, with D unclear. CDR3 nucleotide sequence: TGTGCCAGCAGCTTAACGATGGGTGTTGAGCAGTTCTTC. It specifies CASSLTMGVEQFF.